These 20 T cell receptor beta chains originate from one sample sequenced in a study of T cells in Graves' hyperthyroidism and ophthalmopathy. Using RNA transcripts as the source, TCR beta CDR3 regions were amplified. Initially, a first-round RT-PCR of the TCR CDR3 employed the HTBI primer set. Using its own MiXCR run on the multiplex PCR reads, TCRdb lists one record per CDR3 protein. The sample lists about 520,000 distinct CDR3 sequences, around 22% occurring once. Sample: blood. The source is a woman in her twenties or thirties with Graves' ophthalmopathy.

This clonotype came up a few times. The chain uses TRBV6-1 and TRBJ1-2; 7 bases match TRBD1. CDR3 length: 16 residues. The V segment lost 7 bases and the J segment 4 bases; nucleotides outside the gene matches: 15. Germline lookup yields CDR1 MNHNS and CDR2 SASEGT. The CDR3 protein is CASIQGQTRWGYGYTF. The CDR3 DNA reads TGTGCCAGCATCCAGGGACAGACCCGTTGGGGCTATGGCTACACCTTC.

This clonotype came up many times. The CDR3: CASSLTGTGAYGYTF. In DNA form, the CDR3 reads TGTGCCAGCAGCCTCACCGGGACAGGGGCCTATGGCTACACCTTC. The chain couples TRBV12-3 or TRBV12-4 to TRBJ1-2, with TRBD1 identical over 10 bases. J lost 4 bases, V lost 6 bases, and 8 bases had no gene match. The CDR3 spans 15 residues.

This clonotype was recorded at least ten times. The V call is TRBV6-5, the J call TRBJ2-5, with D possibly matching TRBD2 (5 bases). Germline-derived CDR1 and CDR2 are MNHEY and SVGAGI. V lost 0 bases, J lost 10 bases, and 12 bases lay in between. This CDR3 is built from 13 residues. CDR3 coding DNA: TGTGCCAGCAGTTACTCGCTGACCGAGGGCCAGTACTTC. Translating it yields CASSYSLTEGQYF.

This clonotype was counted many times. This chain connects TRBV10-3 to TRBJ1-2; possibly TRBD1 for D (6 bases). This CDR3 is 12 amino acids long. Trimming cost V 8 bases and J 8 bases, with 15 bases left between them. Germline-derived CDR1 and CDR2 are ENHRY and SYGVKD. DNA of the CDR3: TGTGCCATCTCCCTGGGTACAGGGGGCTACACCTTC. Translation gives CAISLGTGGYTF.

V gene TRBV28 combines with J gene TRBJ1-2; unclear D gene. Germline V gene lookup returns CDR1 MDHEN and CDR2 SYDVKM. V was cut by 10 bases and J by 4 bases, with 13 bases left in between. The CDR3 is 12 amino acids. CDR3 region: CAIYSLGYGYTF. DNA of the CDR3: TGTGCCATCTATAGCTTGGGCTATGGCTACACCTTC.

This clonotype was detected many times. The junction departs from germline at one end; a sequencing error may be responsible. The chain carries TRBV6-5 and TRBJ2-7; D unclear. CDR1 MNHEY and CDR2 SVGAGI come from the germline V gene. The CDR3 spans 15 residues. The CDR3 bases are TGTGCCAGCAGTTACGGCGGCTTGGGGTCCTTCGAGCAGTACTTC. Protein: CASSYGGLGSFEQYF.

This rearrangement joins TRBV9 to TRBJ1-3; the D gene is possibly TRBD1 (6 bases). Germline V gene sequence: CDR1 SGDLS, CDR2 YYNGEE. The CDR3 is 15 residues long. The V gene lost 0 bases and the J gene lost 4 bases, with 11 bases spanning the gap. The CDR3 spells CASSVGQESGNTIYF. As DNA, the CDR3 is TGTGCCAGCAGCGTAGGACAGGAGTCGGGAAACACCATATATTTT.

This clonotype came up many times. This chain links TRBV20-1 with TRBJ1-2; unclear D gene. Trimming took 6 bases from V and 2 from J, leaving 10 bases between them. This CDR3 spans 12 amino acids. The germline V gene has CDR1 DFQATT and CDR2 SNEGSKA (reference sequence). The CDR3 here is CSAPRTNYGYTF. The CDR3 nucleotides are TGCAGTGCCCCTCGGACCAACTATGGCTACACCTTC.

This clonotype was picked up many times. CDR3 sequence reads: CSAKGTFPEAFF. The DNA of the CDR3 is TGCAGTGCAAAGGGGACCTTCCCTGAAGCTTTCTTT. The chain has TRBV20-1 and TRBJ1-1, with D possibly being TRBD1 (5 bases). CDR1 is DFQATT, CDR2 SNEGSKA, per germline (reference sequence). The CDR3 totals 12 residues. Between the trimmed V and J ends, which lost 6 bases and 6 bases, there was a span of 14 bases.

This clonotype came up many times. The CDR3 spells CSAQLTGAARAFF. CDR3 bases: TGCAGTGCGCAATTGACAGGGGCAGCCAGGGCTTTCTTT. V and J are TRBV20-1 and TRBJ1-1, with 8 nucleotides matching TRBD1. This CDR3 is 13 amino acids long. CDR1 is DFQATT and CDR2 is SNEGSKA in the germline V gene (reference sequence). V lost 6 bases and J lost 11; bases outside the gene matches: 14.

Only a few counts were recorded for this clonotype. V gene TRBV20-1 combines with J gene TRBJ2-5; D is perhaps TRBD1 or TRBD2 (7 bases each). This CDR3 is built from 14 residues. Deletions cut 5 bases from V and 2 bases from J, with 15 bases between. Germline lookup yields CDR1 DFQATT and CDR2 SNEGSKA (reference sequence). This CDR3 reads CSAAPGGGQETQYF. The CDR3 coding sequence is TGCAGTGCTGCCCCAGGGGGGGGGCAAGAGACCCAGTACTTC.

This chain links TRBV7-2 with TRBJ1-2; no reliable D call. Germline CDR1 and CDR2: SGHTA and FQGNSA. V was pared by 5 bases and J by 2 bases, with 9 bases between. The CDR3 is 13 amino acids. The CDR3: CASSPAENYGYTF. CDR3 DNA sequence: TGTGCCAGCAGCCCGGCCGAAAACTATGGCTACACCTTC.

The rearrangement uses TRBV12-3 or TRBV12-4 and TRBJ2-7; TRBD2 might be the D (5 bases). Trimming cost V 6 bases and J 6 bases, with 15 bases left between them. The CDR3 extends over 13 amino acids. DNA of the CDR3: TGTGCCAGCAGCCCGAGGCGGGCGGTCGAGCAGTACTTC. Residues: CASSPRRAVEQYF.

Only a few counts were recorded for this clonotype. A much larger clone lies one base from this, so it may be a read error. The rearrangement links TRBV7-9 to TRBJ1-1; 9 bases fit TRBD1. The CDR3 has 13 residues. The V gene's germline CDR1 is SEHNR and CDR2 FQNEAQ (reference sequence). The CDR3 region is CASSSGQGGGGCF. The CDR3, as DNA: TGTGCCAGCAGCTCGGGACAGGGTGGCGGGGGTTGCTTT.

This clonotype was detected many times. This sequence joins TRBV5-1 and TRBJ1-2; D is ambiguous. CDR1 is SGHRS, CDR2 YFSETQ, per germline. This CDR3 contains 14 residues. Trimming left V 0 bases short and J 2 bases short, with 8 bases between. As DNA, the CDR3 is TGCGCCAGCAGCTTGGGAGGTTACAACTATGGCTACACCTTC. Its protein product is CASSLGGYNYGYTF.

This clonotype was recorded once. The junction shows a germline mismatch at one end, possibly a read error. V is TRBV28 and J is TRBJ2-5; weak D call: TRBD2 (5 bases). Germline V lookup: CDR1 MDHEN, CDR2 SYDVKM. The CDR3 is 14 amino acids. The CDR3 DNA reads as TGTGCCGGCAGTTTTGGTTCGGGGTTGGAGACCCAGTACTTC. Translated, it gives CAGSFGSGLETQYF.

The gene calls are TRBV28 and TRBJ1-1; D might be TRBD1 (5 bases). This CDR3 comprises 15 residues. The germline CDR1 and CDR2 sequences are MDHEN and SYDVKM. Between the trimmed V and J ends, which lost 5 bases and 3 bases, there was a span of 16 bases. This CDR3 reads CASSTLAGGDTEAFF. For the CDR3, the DNA is TGTGCCAGCAGTACCTTGGCGGGGGGAGACACTGAAGCTTTCTTT. The full variable domain, completed using reference TRBV28 and TRBJ1-1, is DVKVTQSSRYLVKRTGEKVFLECVQDMDHENMFWYRQDPGLGLRLIYFSYDVKMKEKGDIPEGYSVSREKKERFSLILESASTNQTSMYLCASSTLAGGDTEAFFGQGTRLTVV.

This clonotype came up a few times. J is TRBJ1-3 and V is TRBV12-5; D is unresolved. The CDR3 sequence is 15 residues long. Germline CDR1 LGHNT, CDR2 FRNRAP. V gave up 2 bases and J gave up 1 base, with 9 bases separating them. Written as DNA, the CDR3 is TGTGCTAGTGGTTTGCAGCATAGATCTGGAAACACCATATATTTT. The encoded protein is CASGLQHRSGNTIYF.

The rearrangement joins TRBV6-1 to TRBJ1-5, with D possibly TRBD1 on 5 matching bases. Deletions cut 8 bases from V and 5 bases from J, with 10 bases between. CDR1 MNHNS and CDR2 SASEGT come from the germline V gene. The CDR3 totals 12 residues. CDR3 nucleotide sequence: TGTGCCAGCGGGGCGGACTATCAGCCCCAGCATTTT. This gives the protein CASGADYQPQHF.

V is TRBV27 and J is TRBJ2-7; D might be TRBD2 (6 bases). Per the germline V gene, CDR1 is MNHEY and CDR2 is SMNVEV (reference sequence). V lost 1 base and J lost 13, with 11 bases in between. CDR3 length: 11 amino acids. CDR3: CASSLYRELYF. In nucleotides, the CDR3 is TGTGCCAGCAGTTTATACCGGGAGCTATACTTC.